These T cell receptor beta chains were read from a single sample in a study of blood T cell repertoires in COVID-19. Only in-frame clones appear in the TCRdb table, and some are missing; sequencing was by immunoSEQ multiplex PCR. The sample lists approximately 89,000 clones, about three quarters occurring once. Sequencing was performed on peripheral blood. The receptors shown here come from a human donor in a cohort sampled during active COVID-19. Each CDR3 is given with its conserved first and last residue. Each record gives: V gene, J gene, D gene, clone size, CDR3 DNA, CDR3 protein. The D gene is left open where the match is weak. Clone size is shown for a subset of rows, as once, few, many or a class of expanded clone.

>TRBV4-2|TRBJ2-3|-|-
TGTGCCAGCAGCACCGGGACAAGGGTTCGCACAGATACGCAGTATTTT
CASSTGTRVRTDTQYF
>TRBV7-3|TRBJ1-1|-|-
TGTGCCAGCAGCTTTGACAAGAACACTGAAGCTTTCTTT
CASSFDKNTEAFF
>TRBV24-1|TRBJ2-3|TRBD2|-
TGTGCCACCAGTGATTTGGGGTCTAGCGGGGGGTATACGCAGTATTTT
CATSDLGSSGGYTQYF
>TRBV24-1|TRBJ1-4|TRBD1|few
TGTGCCACCAGTGATACGATGACAGGGCCTAATGAAAAACTGTTTTTT
CATSDTMTGPNEKLFF
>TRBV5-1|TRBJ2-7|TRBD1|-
TGCGCCAGCAGCTCAGGAAGAACAGGGGACGAGCAGTACTTC
CASSSGRTGDEQYF
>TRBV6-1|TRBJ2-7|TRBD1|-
TGTGCCAGCAGTGAGGGCATCGGGACAGGGGGTTACGAGCAGTACTTC
CASSEGIGTGGYEQYF
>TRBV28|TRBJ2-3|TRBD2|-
TGTGCCAGCAGTTTTAGCGGGTTGGGAGATACGCAGTATTTT
CASSFSGLGDTQYF
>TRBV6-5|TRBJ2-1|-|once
TGTGCCAGCAGCGGGGGTTCAGTGGGGCAGTTCTTC
CASSGGSVGQFF
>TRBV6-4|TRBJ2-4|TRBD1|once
TGTGCCAGCAGTGCTGGACAGGGAAACATTCAGTACTTC
CASSAGQGNIQYF
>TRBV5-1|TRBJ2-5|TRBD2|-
TGCGCCAGCAGCTTGGTTGGCCTAGCGGGAGCGGGCGAGACCCAGTACTTC
CASSLVGLAGAGETQYF
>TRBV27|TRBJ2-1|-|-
TGTGCCAGCAGTTGGGGGGTGCCGTACAATGAGCAGTTCTTC
CASSWGVPYNEQFF
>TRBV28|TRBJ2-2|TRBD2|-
TGTGCCAGCAGGAGCGGGAGTAGGGTCGGGGAGCTGTTTTTT
CASRSGSRVGELFF
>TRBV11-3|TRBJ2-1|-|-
TGTGCCAGCAGCTTTAGCGGTCTGTGGAATGAGCAGTTCTTC
CASSFSGLWNEQFF
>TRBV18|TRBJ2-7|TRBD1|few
TGTGCCAGCTCATCAAGGACAGGGAGCGACGAGCAGTACTTC
CASSSRTGSDEQYF
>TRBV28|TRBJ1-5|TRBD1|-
TGTGCCAGCAGAAGACAGGGGGCGGGCAATCAGCCCCAGCATTTT
CASRRQGAGNQPQHF
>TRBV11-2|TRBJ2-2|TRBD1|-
TGTGCCAGCAGCCCCTCCGGGACAGGGTCCGGCGGGGAGCTGTTTTTT
CASSPSGTGSGGELFF
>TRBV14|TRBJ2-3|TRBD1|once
TGTGCCAGCAGCCCCCGGGACAGCTCGTCCACAGATACGCAGTATTTT
CASSPRDSSSTDTQYF
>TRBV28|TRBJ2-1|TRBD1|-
TGTGCCAGCAGAGCAGGGGGCGCGAGTAATGAGCAGTTCTTC
CASRAGGASNEQFF
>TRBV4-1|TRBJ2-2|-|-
TGCGCCAGCAGCCAAAGCCGCAAACTAGCTCCGAGATTAACCGGGGAGCTGTTTTTT
CASSQSRKLAPRLTGELFF
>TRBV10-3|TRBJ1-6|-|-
TGTGCCATCAGTGAGTCCCGACAGGAGCGCTCACCCCTCCACTTT
CAISESRQERSPLHF
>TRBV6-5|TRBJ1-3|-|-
TGTGCCAGCAGTTACTCGCCTCCTGAGCGGAACACCATATATTTT
CASSYSPPERNTIYF
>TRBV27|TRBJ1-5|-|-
TGTGCCAGCAGTTTATTCCGGGACTCCCGGAAAATGTGTTTTTTCAATCAGCCCCAGCATTTT
CASSLFRDSRKMCFFNQPQHF